The 14 T cell receptor beta chains given below trace back to one sample, sequenced in a study of blood T cell repertoires in COVID-19. Produced via immunoSEQ multiplex PCR; TCRdb's table is partial and in-frame only. The data contain approximately 290,000 clones, more than 65% of them seen just once; the ten biggest clones take up roughly 14%. The sequencing sample was made of peripheral blood. These receptors were taken from a person aged 70 to 85 with COVID-19, enrolled during active disease.

The gene calls are TRBV7-8 and TRBJ2-2, with D tentatively TRBD1 (6 bases). The V gene lost 1 base and the J gene lost 4 bases, with 13 bases spanning the gap. Germline CDR1 and CDR2: SGHVS and FQNEAQ. This CDR3 is built from 16 residues. The DNA for the CDR3 is TGTGCCAGCAGCTTAGTTACAGGGAAGGGCACCGGGGAGCTGTTTTTT. Protein: CASSLVTGKGTGELFF.

J is TRBJ2-7 and V is TRBV27; 8 bases match TRBD1. Unmatched junction bases numbered 16, after V lost 3 bases and J lost 0 bases. Germline CDR1 MNHEY, CDR2 SMNVEV (reference sequence). The CDR3 loop spans 19 amino acids. CDR3: CASSLEDRVKVSCSYEQYF. For the CDR3, the DNA is TGTGCCAGCAGTTTGGAGGACAGGGTTAAGGTGTCGTGCTCCTACGAGCAGTACTTC.

This chain links TRBV6-2 or TRBV6-3 with TRBJ1-5, with TRBD1 matching over 9 bases. The CDR3 runs to 14 residues. Looked up from germline, CDR1 is MNHEY and CDR2 is SVGEGT. V gave up 5 bases and J gave up 6 bases; unmatched junction bases: 5. The CDR3 DNA follows: TGTGCCAGCAGTCAACAGGGGGCAGGTCAGCCCCAGCATTTT. Translating gives CASSQQGAGQPQHF.

The V and J genes are TRBV5-5 and TRBJ1-2, with D hard to call. The CDR3 runs to 13 residues. Per germline, CDR1 SGHKS and CDR2 YYEKEE (reference sequence). V was clipped by 2 bases and J by 4 bases, with 9 bases between them. CDR3 coding DNA: TGTGCCAGCAGCTTAACGGGGAGCTATGGCTACACCTTC. It is translated as CASSLTGSYGYTF.

The J gene is TRBJ1-4, the V gene TRBV7-9; D is perhaps TRBD1 (6 bases). V lost 8 bases and J 8 bases, leaving 15 bases between the germline ends. The germline CDR1 and CDR2 sequences are SEHNR and FQNEAQ (reference sequence). The CDR3 covers 13 residues. CDR3 residues: CASGRDTAEKLFF. The CDR3 region has the DNA TGTGCCAGCGGACGGGACACGGCGGAAAAACTGTTTTTT.

This clone showed up just a few times. The chain recombines TRBV6-1 with TRBJ2-3; tentative D call: TRBD1 (6 bases). V lost 3 bases, J lost 5 bases, and 15 bases lay in between. The germline CDR1 and CDR2 sequences are MNHNS and SASEGT. This CDR3 has 15 residues. CDR3 bases: TGTGCCAGCAGTGAGTCTGGGGGCGGGCTAGATACGCAGTATTTT. It specifies CASSESGGGLDTQYF.

The chain recombines TRBV7-3 with TRBJ2-7; 16 bases fit TRBD2. The length of the CDR3 is 18 residues. With 1 base clipped from V and 5 bases from J, the junction kept 8 bases outside the gene matches. The germline gives CDR1 SGHTA, CDR2 FQGTGA. CDR3 sequence: CASSLRGLAGGPDNEQYF. The CDR3 DNA follows: TGTGCCAGCAGCTTAAGGGGACTAGCGGGAGGGCCTGACAACGAGCAGTACTTC.

V usage is TRBV2 and J usage is TRBJ2-7, with D unclear. The CDR3 loop spans 13 amino acids. The V gene's germline CDR1 is SNHLY and CDR2 FYNNEI. V lost 5 bases to trimming and J lost 4 bases, with 12 bases between them. The CDR3 DNA is TGTGCCAGCAGTTTAACCTCTAGGTACGAGCAGTACTTC. Translation gives CASSLTSRYEQYF.

V usage is TRBV9 and J usage is TRBJ1-4; D ambiguous. The CDR3 spans 14 residues. Germline V gene lookup returns CDR1 SGDLS and CDR2 YYNGEE. Trimming took 0 bases from V and 8 from J, leaving 11 bases between them. The CDR3 DNA reads as TGTGCCAGCAGCGTAGGAGGGTTTGGCGAAAAACTGTTTTTT. Translating it yields CASSVGGFGEKLFF.

This rearrangement joins TRBV3-1 (or the pseudogene TRBV3-2) to TRBJ2-7; 10 positions agree with TRBD1. Trimming removed 1 base from V and 4 bases from J; junction bases left unmatched: 10. The germline V gene encodes CDR1 LGHDT and CDR2 YNNKEL (reference sequence). The CDR3 covers 17 residues. The CDR3 sequence is CASSQGLLGQGFYEQYF. The CDR3 DNA is TGTGCCAGCAGCCAAGGACTTTTGGGACAGGGGTTTTACGAGCAGTACTTC.

The chain links TRBV30 to TRBJ2-2; D is perhaps TRBD2 (6 bases). The CDR3 length is 14 residues. Per germline, CDR1 GTSNPN and CDR2 SVGIG (reference sequence). Trimming left V 1 base short and J 5 bases short, with 11 bases between. CDR3 protein: CAWSAGTPTGELFF. The CDR3, as DNA: TGTGCCTGGAGTGCCGGGACTCCGACCGGGGAGCTGTTTTTT.

This clone was seen once. In DNA, the CDR3 is TGCGCCAGCAGCCAAGCACCAGACATGAACACTGAAGCTTTCTTT. Translating gives CASSQAPDMNTEAFF. The rearrangement links TRBV4-3 to TRBJ1-1; D ambiguous. CDR1 is LGHNA and CDR2 is YSLEER in the germline V gene. V gave up 1 base and J gave up 0 bases, with 9 bases separating them. The CDR3 has 15 residues.

This clone was seen only a few times. The chain employs TRBV6-5 and TRBJ2-7, with D possibly being TRBD2 (6 bases). V was clipped by 5 bases and J by 1 base, with 12 bases between them. Germline V gene data show CDR1 as MNHEY and CDR2 as SVGAGI. This CDR3 is built from 14 residues. The CDR3 DNA follows: TGTGCCAGCAGTCCCGCGGAGGGTTCCTACGAGCAGTACTTC. Translated: CASSPAEGSYEQYF.

The CDR3 DNA reads TGTGCCAGCAGCGAGGACAGGGTCGGCTATGGCTACACCTTC. Encoded protein: CASSEDRVGYGYTF. The V call is TRBV9, the J call TRBJ1-2; 8 bases fit TRBD1. Germline V gene data show CDR1 as SGDLS and CDR2 as YYNGEE. Trimming cost V 3 bases and J 4 bases; bases outside gene matches: 5. The CDR3 contains 14 residues. The entire variable domain, with the rest obtained from reference TRBV9 and TRBJ1-2, is as follows: DSGVTQTPKHLITATGQRVTLRCSPRSGDLSVYWYQQSLDQGLQFLIQYYNGEERAKGNILERFSAQQFPDLHSELNLSSLELGDSALYFCASSEDRVGYGYTFGSGTRLTVV.